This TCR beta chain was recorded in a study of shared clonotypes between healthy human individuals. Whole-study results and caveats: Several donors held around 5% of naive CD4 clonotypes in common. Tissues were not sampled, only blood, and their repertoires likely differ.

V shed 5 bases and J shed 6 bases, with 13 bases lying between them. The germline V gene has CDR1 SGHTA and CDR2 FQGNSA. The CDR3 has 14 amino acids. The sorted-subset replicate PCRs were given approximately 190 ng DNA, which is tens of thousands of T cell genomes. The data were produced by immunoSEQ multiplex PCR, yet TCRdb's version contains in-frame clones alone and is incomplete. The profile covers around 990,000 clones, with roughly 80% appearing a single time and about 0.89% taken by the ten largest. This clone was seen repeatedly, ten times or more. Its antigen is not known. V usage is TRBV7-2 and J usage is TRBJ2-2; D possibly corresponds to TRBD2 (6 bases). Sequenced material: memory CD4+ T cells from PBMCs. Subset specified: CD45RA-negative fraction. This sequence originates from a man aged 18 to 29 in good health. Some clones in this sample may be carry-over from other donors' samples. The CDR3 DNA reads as TGTGCCAGCAGCGAACTAGCTATCCCCGGGGAGCTGTTTTTT. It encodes CASSELAIPGELFF. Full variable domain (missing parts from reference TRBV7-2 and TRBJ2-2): GAGVSQSPSNKVTEKGKDVELRCDPISGHTALYWYRQSLGQGLEFLIYFQGNSAPDKSGLPSDRFSAERTGGSVSTLTIQRTQQEDSAVYLCASSELAIPGELFFGEGSRLTVL.